This TCR beta chain was found in a study of monozygotic twins with inflammatory bowel disease. Isolation of total RNA was performed on whole blood, with no prior T cell sorting. UMIs that had a 6-nucleotide sample barcode were put in using template switching. TCRdb reprocessed the 5' RACE reads and reports one entry per CDR3 protein, with no DNA. The sample holds approximately 380,000 distinct CDR3 sequences. Germline-derived CDR1 and CDR2 are MNHEY and SVGEGT. The CDR3 runs to 16 residues. This clonotype was obtained from a human donor with ulcerative colitis or Crohn's disease, or a healthy co-twin of an affected twin (not recorded which). The chain couples TRBV6-2 or TRBV6-3 to TRBJ2-7; TCRdb's D call of TRBD1 is untestable without DNA. Sequenced: blood. The CDR3 region is CASSYPEDRSFYEQYF.